Presented here are 3 T cell receptor beta chains from one specimen sequenced in a study of CD8 T cells in ankylosing spondylitis. TCRdb ran MiXCR on the 5' RACE reads and lists one entry per CDR3 protein. Counted here are approximately 140,000 distinct CDR3 sequences, roughly 44% occurring once; the ten biggest clones make up over 12%. The sequencing input was synovial fluid, either unsorted or a sorted T cell fraction (not recorded which). The receptors were sampled from a male donor with ankylosing spondylitis.

This clonotype was picked up one time. The chain joins TRBV7-9 to TRBJ2-3; D unclear. There are 15 residues in the CDR3. In germline, CDR1 is SEHNR, CDR2 FQNEAQ (reference sequence). Trimming stripped 2 bases from V and 6 bases from J, with 15 bases between. The CDR3 nucleotides read TGTGCCAGCAGCTTAAGAGTGTCTAGTTCCGATACGCAGTATTTT. Protein product: CASSLRVSSSDTQYF.

The V gene is TRBV7-2, the J gene TRBJ2-3; 9 bases match TRBD2. The CDR3 loop spans 15 amino acids. V shed 8 bases and J 2 bases; nucleotides not matched to a gene: 8. Germline-derived CDR1 and CDR2 are SGHTA and FQGNSA. The CDR3 is CASRGAGGPTDTQYF. The CDR3 region has the DNA TGTGCCAGCCGTGGGGCGGGAGGGCCCACAGATACGCAGTATTTT.

This clonotype has more than one count but fewer than ten. This chain links TRBV9 with TRBJ2-3; 8 positions agree with TRBD2. V gave up 3 bases and J gave up 6 bases; unmatched junction bases: 12. The germline gives CDR1 SGDLS, CDR2 YYNGEE. CDR3 length: 16 amino acids. CDR3 region: CASSGGTSLFLDTQYF. The CDR3 coding sequence is TGTGCCAGCAGCGGCGGGACTAGTCTGTTTCTCGATACGCAGTATTTT.